What follows describes a single T cell receptor beta chain. This sample was included in a study of T cells after somatic rescue of genetic block. Measured with immunoSEQ multiplex PCR; TCRdb has only the in-frame clones, and not every one. The repertoire holds fewer than 150,000 clones, with over 80% as singletons. CDR3 length equals 13 residues. Between the trimmed V and J ends, which lost 8 bases and 4 bases, there was a span of 12 bases. Germline CDR1 is SEHNR and CDR2 is FQNEAQ (reference sequence). The sequenced sample was peripheral blood mononuclear cells (PBMCs). The sequence was collected from a woman in her late teens or twenties. The chain carries TRBV7-9 and TRBJ1-3; D gene unclear. The CDR3 DNA reads as TGTGCCAGCTCCCGAGGAGGGGGAAACACCATATATTTT. Its translation: CASSRGGGNTIYF.